Presented here are 30 T cell receptor beta chains from one specimen sequenced in a study of beta chain features in type 1 diabetes. All of the isolated RNA was reverse transcribed, so expressed TCRB transcripts were sequenced. TCRdb keeps only in-frame clones here, not all; method: immunoSEQ multiplex PCR. The sample carries some 220,000 clones, roughly a tenth recorded once. The sample comprised central memory CD4+ T cells from blood. These receptors all come from a man between 18 and 29 years old in good health.

The chain has TRBV29-1 and TRBJ1-4, with 9 bases lining up with TRBD1. CDR1 and CDR2 from the germline V gene are SQVTM and ANQGSEA. The CDR3 is 14 residues long. Germline trimming cut 6 bases from V and 8 bases from J; bases unmatched to any gene: 10. This CDR3 is CSVEMTGGREKLFF. Written as DNA, the CDR3 is TGCAGCGTCGAAATGACAGGGGGTCGAGAAAAACTGTTTTTT. The full variable domain, with the rest looked up from reference TRBV29-1 and TRBJ1-4, is SAVISQKPSRDICQRGTSLTIQCQVDSQVTMMFWYRQQPGQSLTLIATANQGSEATYESGFVIDKFPISRPNLTFSTLTVSNMSPEDSSIYLCSVEMTGGREKLFFGSGTQLSVL.

Only a few counts were recorded for this clone. The chain combines TRBV4-2 with TRBJ1-2, with D tentatively TRBD1 (6 bases). The germline CDR1 and CDR2 sequences are LGHNA and YNFKEQ. The CDR3 has 16 residues. Trimming pared 0 bases from V and 2 bases from J, leaving 13 bases between. CDR3 DNA: TGTGCCAGCAGCCAAGAACAGGGACGTGGGAACTATGGCTACACCTTC. This codes for CASSQEQGRGNYGYTF.

This clone was seen a few times. Here the CDR3 DNA reads TGTGCCAGCACTATCCTCTACGAGCAGTACTTC. Protein: CASTILYEQYF. This chain joins TRBV6-1 and TRBJ2-7; D unclear. Germline CDR1 is MNHNS and CDR2 is SASEGT. The CDR3 has 11 amino acids. V lost 7 bases, J lost 3 bases, and 7 bases lay in between.

The chain recombines TRBV15 with TRBJ2-7, with TRBD2 matching over 11 bases. V trimming: 0 bases; J trimming: 4 bases; junction bases outside the gene matches: 5. There are 16 residues in the CDR3. Germline CDR1 reads LNHNV; CDR2 reads YYDKDF (reference sequence). The CDR3 loop is CATSRDVGTSGYEQYF. The CDR3 DNA sequence: TGTGCCACCAGCAGAGATGTTGGGACTAGCGGATACGAGCAGTACTTC.

V gene TRBV9 combines with J gene TRBJ2-7; TRBD1 might be the D (6 bases). Germline CDR1 is SGDLS and CDR2 is YYNGEE. Trimming removed 0 bases at V and 6 bases at J, with 19 bases between. CDR3 size: 16 residues. This CDR3 is CASSVALQGFLAEQYF. The CDR3 bases are TGTGCCAGCAGCGTAGCTCTTCAGGGGTTTCTTGCCGAGCAGTACTTC.

The CDR3 coding sequence is TGTGCCATCAGTGAGTCGGGTGCCAGCGGGAGGGTATATGGCAATGAGCAGTTCTTC. Encoded protein: CAISESGASGRVYGNEQFF. The chain combines TRBV10-3 with TRBJ2-1; 10 bases are a match to TRBD2. The germline V gene has CDR1 ENHRY and CDR2 SYGVKD. Unmatched junction bases numbered 14, after V lost 0 bases and J lost 6 bases. The CDR3 loop spans 19 amino acids.

V and J are TRBV5-1 and TRBJ2-1, with D unresolved. Trimming cost V 5 bases and J 5 bases, with 8 bases left between them. CDR1 and CDR2 from the germline V gene are SGHRS and YFSETQ. This CDR3 is built from 12 residues. The CDR3 loop is CASRAIHNEQFF. The CDR3 DNA is TGCGCCAGCAGGGCTATTCACAATGAGCAGTTCTTC.

This clone has a handful of counts. V usage is TRBV5-4 and J usage is TRBJ2-1; D tentatively fits TRBD1 or TRBD2 (5 bases each). Germline values: CDR1 SGHNT, CDR2 YYREEE (reference sequence). The V and J ends lost 4 bases and 5 bases respectively, with 13 bases between them. The CDR3 covers 14 residues. The CDR3 DNA follows: TGTGCCAGCAGCCCACTATGGGGACACAATGAGCAGTTCTTC. Its translation is CASSPLWGHNEQFF.

V is TRBV30 and J is TRBJ1-5; a possible D gene is TRBD1 (6 bases). This CDR3 has 13 residues. Germline V CDR1 and CDR2: GTSNPN, SVGIG (reference sequence). The V end was cut by 5 bases, the J end by 8 bases, with 16 bases between. In DNA form, the CDR3 reads TGTGCCTGGGCGGACAGTGAGTTAAAGCCCCAGCATTTT. Translating gives CAWADSELKPQHF.

This clone showed up just a few times. V gene TRBV16 combines with J gene TRBJ2-2; 9 bases are a match to TRBD1. Germline assignment: CDR1 KGHSY and CDR2 FQNENV. This CDR3 spans 14 amino acids. V gave up 6 bases and J gave up 5 bases; unmatched junction bases: 4. The chain's CDR3 is CASSLQGATGELFF. In DNA form, the CDR3 reads TGTGCCAGCAGTCTACAGGGGGCGACCGGGGAGCTGTTTTTT.

This clone has a count of ten or more. This chain connects TRBV29-1 to TRBJ1-2; maybe TRBD1 (5 bases). Trimming pared 5 bases from V and 4 bases from J, leaving 17 bases between. The CDR3 has 14 residues. The germline V gene has CDR1 SQVTM and CDR2 ANQGSEA. Here the CDR3 DNA reads TGCAGCGTTTTAGCGGGGGGAAGTAGCTATGGCTACACCTTC. As protein: CSVLAGGSSYGYTF.

This clone was seen many times. The same CDR3 arises from other DNA sequences in this sample as well. The CDR3 nucleotides are TGTGCCAGCAGCTTAGGCAATGAGCAGTTCTTC. Translating gives CASSLGNEQFF. The J gene is TRBJ2-1, the V gene TRBV7-9; D remains ambiguous. The V gene lost 1 base and the J gene lost 6 bases, with 1 base spanning the gap. The CDR3 runs 11 residues. Germline loops: CDR1 SEHNR, CDR2 FQNEAQ (reference sequence).

Many counts were recorded for this clone. This chain connects TRBV7-3 to TRBJ2-2, with 7 bases aligning to TRBD2. There are 16 residues in the CDR3. The trim removed 1 base at V and 2 bases at J, leaving 4 bases unmatched. Germline CDR1 SGHTA, CDR2 FQGTGA. CDR3 loop: CASSLNAGENTGELFF. The CDR3 bases are TGTGCCAGCAGCTTAAACGCGGGAGAAAACACCGGGGAGCTGTTTTTT.

This clone was counted between two and nine times. This chain joins TRBV6-6 and TRBJ2-1; TRBD2 aligns across 7 bases. CDR1 is MNHNY, CDR2 SVGAGI, per germline (reference sequence). V lost 7 bases, J lost 4 bases, and 10 bases stayed unmatched. The CDR3 length is 15 residues. In DNA form, the CDR3 reads TGTGCCAGCACCCCGGGACTACTAAGTTACAATGAGCAGTTCTTC. This codes for CASTPGLLSYNEQFF.

V gene TRBV5-4 combines with J gene TRBJ2-3; 8 bases are a match to TRBD2. Germline trimming cut 1 base from V and 3 bases from J; bases unmatched to any gene: 4. The length of the CDR3 is 15 residues. Looked up from germline, CDR1 is SGHNT and CDR2 is YYREEE (reference sequence). The CDR3 coding sequence is TGTGCCAGCAGCTTGAAACTAGCGGTTACAGATACGCAGTATTTT. Encoded protein: CASSLKLAVTDTQYF.

The chain joins TRBV28 to TRBJ2-3; D is undetermined. The V gene lost 5 bases and the J gene lost 0 bases, with 18 bases spanning the gap. This CDR3 is built from 17 residues. Germline assignment: CDR1 MDHEN and CDR2 SYDVKM. This chain's CDR3 is CASSPLPGRRSTDTQYF. DNA of the CDR3: TGTGCCAGCAGTCCCCTCCCGGGCAGGCGAAGCACAGATACGCAGTATTTT.

There are a few counts of this clone. CDR3 amino acids: CASSRLGRASGTETQYF. CDR3 sequence (DNA): TGCGCCAGCAGCCGCCTCGGCAGAGCTAGCGGGACAGAGACCCAGTACTTC. The chain carries TRBV5-1 and TRBJ2-5, with 9 bases fitting TRBD2. Germline CDR1 is SGHRS and CDR2 is YFSETQ. V trimming: 4 bases; J trimming: 4 bases; junction bases outside the gene matches: 14. CDR3 length: 17 residues.

The sample holds many counts of this clone. The chain couples TRBV27 to TRBJ2-7; perhaps TRBD2 as D (5 bases). Germline V gene data show CDR1 as MNHEY and CDR2 as SMNVEV (reference sequence). Between the trimmed V and J ends, which lost 6 bases and 3 bases, there was a span of 18 bases. The CDR3 contains 15 residues. The CDR3 loop reads CASRATSVGFYEQYF. The CDR3 coding sequence is TGTGCCAGCAGAGCAACTAGTGTGGGATTCTACGAGCAGTACTTC.

J is TRBJ2-5 and V is TRBV4-1; no reliable D call. CDR3 length: 13 amino acids. CDR1 MGHRA and CDR2 YSYEKL come from the germline V gene. The V gene lost 6 bases and the J gene lost 5 bases, with 13 bases spanning the gap. CDR3 nucleotides: TGCGCCAGCAGTAGGTCGATGGCGGAGACCCAGTACTTC. Its translation: CASSRSMAETQYF.

CDR3 protein: CASSDRGKNTGELFF. In DNA form, the CDR3 reads TGTGCCAGCAGCGACAGGGGGAAGAACACCGGGGAGCTGTTTTTT. The rearrangement joins TRBV5-6 to TRBJ2-2; TRBD1 matches 9 bases. The CDR3 consists of 15 residues. Germline-derived CDR1 and CDR2 are SGHDT and YYEEEE. V was clipped by 4 bases and J by 1 base; unmatched bases: 2.

V gene TRBV7-2 combines with J gene TRBJ2-2; D is uncertain. V was cut by 3 bases and J by 0 bases, with 8 bases left in between. Germline-derived CDR1 and CDR2 are SGHTA and FQGNSA. CDR3 length equals 15 residues. This CDR3 is CASSFSSANTGELFF. The CDR3, as DNA: TGTGCCAGCAGCTTCTCCAGCGCGAACACCGGGGAGCTGTTTTTT.

This rearrangement joins TRBV5-4 to TRBJ1-5; tentative D call: TRBD1 (6 bases). Germline V gene lookup returns CDR1 SGHNT and CDR2 YYREEE (reference sequence). Trimming shortened V by 4 bases and J by 0 bases, and 14 bases separated the two germline ends. The CDR3 totals 16 residues. The DNA of the CDR3 is TGTGCCAGCAGCGCCGGGGGCCCAGATAGCAATCAGCCCCAGCATTTT. It translates to CASSAGGPDSNQPQHF. Full variable domain (rest looked up from reference TRBV5-4 and TRBJ1-5): ETGVTQSPTHLIKTRGQQVTLRCSSQSGHNTVSWYQQALGQGPQFIFQYYREEENGRGNFPPRFSGLQFPNYSSELNVNALELDDSALYLCASSAGGPDSNQPQHFGDGTRLSIL.

The table lists this clone with many counts. The chain couples TRBV15 to TRBJ2-1, with TRBD2 matching 11 bases. Germline V gene lookup returns CDR1 LNHNV and CDR2 YYDKDF (reference sequence). Trimming at V came to 1 base and at J to 0 bases, leaving 2 bases not matched to a gene. CDR3 length equals 17 residues. The chain's CDR3 is CATSRALAGASYNEQFF. For the CDR3, the DNA is TGTGCCACCAGCAGAGCACTAGCGGGAGCCTCCTACAATGAGCAGTTCTTC.

J is TRBJ2-7 and V is TRBV7-8; D uncertain. The V and J ends lost 5 bases and 0 bases respectively, with 11 bases between them. The germline V gene encodes CDR1 SGHVS and CDR2 FQNEAQ. The CDR3 loop spans 14 amino acids. The CDR3 sequence is CASSTQLSSYEQYF. In nucleotides, the CDR3 is TGTGCCAGCAGCACCCAACTGAGCTCCTACGAGCAGTACTTC.

This clone appeared a few times. CDR3 sequence reads: CASSPPSGLYNEQFF. In DNA, the CDR3 is TGTGCCAGCTCACCCCCCTCCGGGCTTTACAATGAGCAGTTCTTC. V and J are TRBV18 and TRBJ2-1; D is unresolved. The CDR3 has 15 amino acids. Trimming took 3 bases from V and 4 from J, leaving 13 bases between them. In germline, CDR1 is KGHSH, CDR2 LQKENI.

This clone has more than one count but fewer than ten. The chain has TRBV4-3 and TRBJ2-6; D remains unclear. Germline V lookup: CDR1 LGHNA, CDR2 YSLEER. V dropped 1 base and J dropped 2 bases, with 0 bases sitting between them. CDR3 length: 13 residues. The CDR3 DNA sequence: TGCGCCAGCAGCCAAGCTGGGGCCAACGTCCTGACTTTC. Its protein product is CASSQAGANVLTF.

The chain joins TRBV4-2 to TRBJ1-4, with 9 positions matching TRBD1. Germline V CDR1 and CDR2: LGHNA, YNFKEQ. Losses at the gene ends were 3 bases for V and 2 bases for J; bases not matched to a gene: 4. The CDR3 consists of 16 residues. CDR3 in DNA: TGTGCCAGCAGCCAGCGACAGGGGGATACTAATGAAAAACTGTTTTTT. Translation: CASSQRQGDTNEKLFF.

The rearrangement uses TRBV4-1 and TRBJ1-1, with a tentative D call TRBD1 (6 bases). The length of the CDR3 is 15 residues. The germline V gene has CDR1 MGHRA and CDR2 YSYEKL. Trimming removed 4 bases from V and 1 base from J, with 13 bases in between. In DNA, the CDR3 is TGCGCCAGCAGCCCTTATACAGGGACGAACACTGAAGCTTTCTTT. Its protein is CASSPYTGTNTEAFF.

This chain links TRBV7-9 with TRBJ2-3; 7 positions agree with TRBD1. Per the germline V gene, CDR1 is SEHNR and CDR2 is FQNEAQ (reference sequence). J lost 2 bases, V lost 3 bases, and 5 bases had no gene match. CDR3 length: 15 residues. The CDR3 reads CASSLSGTDTDTQYF. Written as DNA, the CDR3 is TGTGCCAGCAGCTTGTCCGGGACAGACACAGATACGCAGTATTTT.

This clone was recorded a few times. The chain employs TRBV29-1 and TRBJ2-1, with D perhaps TRBD1 (5 bases). Trimming left V 4 bases short and J 4 bases short, with 17 bases between. CDR1 is SQVTM, CDR2 ANQGSEA, per germline. CDR3 size: 15 residues. CDR3 in amino acids: CSVGDRQHSYNEQFF. The CDR3 DNA is TGCAGCGTTGGTGACAGACAGCACTCTTACAATGAGCAGTTCTTC.